A selection of T cell receptor beta chains follows, all from one sample in a study of cytomegalovirus exposure and HLA in healthy donors. Sequenced by immunoSEQ multiplex PCR; TCRdb stores in-frame clones only, minus some. The sample records more than 95,000 clones, over 12% being singletons. Source material: PBMCs. These receptors were collected from a female donor in good health and CMV-seronegative. Each CDR3 is given with its conserved first and last residue.

J gene,V gene,CDR3 protein
TRBJ1-2,TRBV7-9,CASSLADGGTSINYGYTF
TRBJ2-7,TRBV9,CASSVRTGRRTSVYEQYF
TRBJ2-7,TRBV11-2,CASSRTASYEQYF
TRBJ1-3,TRBV7-8,CASSHDRVGNTIYF
TRBJ1-6,TRBV30,CAWSVSDTPLHF
TRBJ1-2,TRBV5-1,CASSLGQGVRGYTF
TRBJ1-1,TRBV19,CASSRQGLTEAFF
TRBJ2-3,TRBV27,CASSFLGADTQYF
TRBJ1-1,TRBV6-6,CASSLGRAGMNTEAFF
TRBJ2-1,TRBV11-3,CASSQRGTLQFF
TRBJ2-2,TRBV2,CASSDPRAANTGELFF
TRBJ2-7,TRBV28,CASSLSSGSYEQYF
TRBJ2-5,TRBV5-4,CASSLAYQGGLETQYF
TRBJ1-4,TRBV5-1,CASSELPGQRNEKLFF
TRBJ1-6,TRBV5-1,CASSSEGPYNSPLHF
TRBJ1-5,TRBV5-1,CASSKDRSRGNQPQHF
TRBJ2-5,TRBV29-1,CSVCSYTGQETQYF
TRBJ1-1,TRBV21-1,CASHPKSTPPGINTEAFF
TRBJ2-3,TRBV5-4,CASSSWDRGLPSTDTQYF
TRBJ2-1,TRBV7-2,CASSFPLAGGLVEGVFF
TRBJ2-7,TRBV9,CASSIGKGAYEQYF
TRBJ2-3,TRBV5-6,CASSLGGLVTDTQYF
TRBJ2-5,TRBV29-1,CSVDQGESAQYF
TRBJ2-7,TRBV5-4,CASSLSSSYEQYF
TRBJ2-3,TRBV19,CASSKGLARGDTQYF
TRBJ1-5,TRBV6-1,CASSEDRDVDQPQHF
TRBJ2-2,TRBV30,CAWSVLDYSTGELFF
TRBJ2-3,TRBV29-1,CSVSGGRPRTDTQYF